Listed below are T cell receptor beta chains from one sample, sequenced in a study of blood T cell repertoires in COVID-19. Generated by immunoSEQ multiplex PCR, the TCRdb table keeps only in-frame clones and is missing some. The top ten hold about 15% of the sample, which has approximately 190,000 clones, around 80% seen once. The sample consisted of peripheral blood. Receptors were obtained from a man in his thirties or forties with active or convalescent COVID-19. CDR3s include the opening cysteine and the closing phenylalanine or tryptophan. A D gene is named only where the DNA matches it firmly. For some rows the clone size is stated as once, few or many, or as a class when expanded; others skip it.

J,D,size,V,CDR3,DNA
TRBJ1-2,TRBD1,once,TRBV12-3/TRBV12-4,CASSPTGGYGYTF,TGTGCCAGCAGTCCGACAGGGGGATATGGCTACACCTTC
TRBJ2-5,TRBD1,.,TRBV19,CASRKQGVNGETQYF,TGTGCCAGTAGGAAACAGGGGGTGAATGGAGAGACCCAGTACTTC
TRBJ2-7,.,.,TRBV7-2,CASSFVSGTGAYEQYF,TGTGCCAGCAGCTTCGTCTCCGGGACGGGAGCCTACGAGCAGTACTTC
TRBJ2-7,.,few,TRBV28,CAITSSYEQYF,TGTGCCATCACGAGCTCCTACGAGCAGTACTTC
TRBJ2-1,.,.,TRBV7-9,CASSLDPSGRDEQFF,TGTGCCAGCAGCTTAGATCCGTCAGGGCGCGATGAGCAGTTCTTC
TRBJ1-3,TRBD1,.,TRBV7-8,CASSLDRGVSGNTIYF,TGTGCCAGCAGCCTCGACAGGGGGGTATCTGGAAACACCATATATTTT
TRBJ2-5,TRBD1,.,TRBV9,CASSGNRGLDQETQYF,TGTGCCAGCAGCGGCAACAGGGGGCTCGATCAAGAGACCCAGTACTTC
TRBJ2-5,TRBD1,.,TRBV4-1,CASSPWDRVATQYF,TGCGCCAGCAGCCCGTGGGACAGGGTGGCGACCCAGTACTTC
TRBJ1-2,.,.,TRBV24-1,CATSDGIRTDPTTF,TGTGCCACCAGTGACGGAATTCGGACAGACCCCACCACCTTC
TRBJ2-7,.,.,TRBV19,CASDGGRQGSEQYF,TGTGCCAGTGATGGGGGGCGACAGGGTTCTGAGCAGTACTTC